This TCR beta chain was recovered during a study of T cell responses to AZD1222 COVID-19 vaccine. Study-level findings and limits: Spike was spanned by vaccine-associated CD4 TCRs, with dominance at 160-218 and 743-854.

On this clone itself: Its antigen remains unidentified.

Method: immunoSEQ multiplex PCR; TCRdb's copy keeps in-frame clones and lacks some. The data contain about 110,000 clones, just over 90% of them seen just once; the ten biggest clones take up around 6.6%. This CDR3 has 18 amino acids. The V gene end was trimmed by 0 bases and the J gene end by 4 bases; junction bases not matched to a gene: 9. Germline CDR1 and CDR2: MGHRA and YSYEKL. The sequencing here drew on peripheral blood, taken 28 days after the second AZD1222 dose. The receptor was derived from an adult who received the AZD1222 COVID-19 vaccine. V and J are TRBV4-1 and TRBJ1-4; TRBD1 matches 9 bases. CDR3 protein: CASSQDSNRGPGNEKLFF. DNA of the CDR3: TGCGCCAGCAGCCAAGATAGTAACAGGGGGCCCGGTAATGAAAAACTGTTTTTT.